This T cell receptor beta chain was profiled in a study of metastatic and nonmetastatic thyroid tumors. TCRdb re-called clones from the PCR reads using MiXCR. The data contain about 39,000 clones, 9% to 14% of them singletons. Patients were all untreated before their thyroid surgery. This clone has a count of ten or more. The CDR3 totals 15 residues. Looked up from germline, CDR1 is SGHAT and CDR2 is FQNNGV. Trimming took 4 bases from V and 1 from J; bases not matched to a gene: 1. The TCR was taken from a male donor with papillary thyroid cancer or a benign thyroid nodule (not recorded which). Some clones in this sample may be carry-over from other donors' samples. The rearrangement uses TRBV11-2 and TRBJ2-1, with TRBD1 matching 10 bases. What was sequenced was blood. The CDR3 reads CASSSGQGSYNEQFF. The CDR3 DNA is TGTGCCAGCAGCTCGGGACAGGGGTCCTACAATGAGCAGTTCTTC.